This T cell receptor (beta chain) was captured in a study of a mutant IDH1 vaccine in newly diagnosed glioma. Assay: immunoSEQ multiplex PCR; the TCRdb copy retains only in-frame clones and omits some. Of tens of thousands of clones listed, around 90% were seen once; the top ten hold about 2.7%. Sample time point: baseline, week 1 (first vaccination visit). Treatment noted: pre-vaccination baseline after standard-of-care therapy. Trimming at V came to 5 bases and at J to 10 bases, leaving 6 bases not matched to a gene. This CDR3 comprises 13 residues. Germline V gives CDR1 MNHEY, CDR2 SVGAGI. The V call is TRBV6-5, the J call TRBJ2-2, with 8 bases that match TRBD1. This material consisted of PBMCs, taken from a glioma patient treated with radiotherapy, temozolomide or both. The TCR originated in a man in his forties or fifties with glioma. The DNA of the CDR3 is TGTGCCAGCAGTCTAAGGACAGGGACGGAGCTGTTTTTT. Its translation is CASSLRTGTELFF.